Listed here is a single T cell receptor (beta chain). The antigen remains undetermined. This sample was included in a study of vaccination and CD4 T cells after COVID-19. Study observations and caveats: Spike mono-reactivity was found in 304 of the 307 vaccine-specific clones identified in convalescent patients. For convalescent patients, a median around 89% of reactive clones surfaced exclusively after vaccination.

Specified time point: late sampling 161 to 241 days after vaccination in a few convalescent patients. This sample's treatment: roughly 10-day PBMC culture with coronavirus spike peptide pools or control peptides (ViraFEST assay). TCR sequencing followed the expansion of antigen-specific T cells with peptide pools in ViraFEST. The Oncomine TCR Beta short-read assay was what sequenced the DNA obtained from cultured CD4+ T cells. Researchers extracted genomic DNA from CD4+ T cells that had been cultured. TCRdb reprocessed the PCR reads via MiXCR and lists one record per CDR3 protein. The sample yields about 26,000 distinct CDR3 sequences, around two fifths seen once. Trimming stripped 10 bases from V and 3 bases from J, with 22 bases between. This CDR3 is 17 amino acids long. CDR1 and CDR2 from the germline V gene are MDHEN and SYDVKM.

The TCR was taken from a human donor who had recovered from COVID-19. This chain joins TRBV28 and TRBJ1-6; no clear D gene. The specimen was CD4+ T cells from blood, cultured in vitro, collected about 7 months after SARS-CoV-2 vaccination. The CDR3 bases are TGTGCCAACAGCCCCGACATCCGGAGAGTCTATAATTCACCCCTCCACTTT. Its protein product is CANSPDIRRVYNSPLHF.